Below are 25 T cell receptor beta chains sequenced from a single sample in a study of blood T cell repertoires in COVID-19. Profiling relied on immunoSEQ multiplex PCR, and the TCRdb table lists in-frame clones only, not all of them. The table has tens of thousands of clones, around 87% seen once. The specimen was peripheral blood. These receptors all stem from a woman between 45 and 60 years old with active or convalescent COVID-19.

This chain links TRBV5-1 with TRBJ2-1; 7 bases match TRBD2. Germline loops: CDR1 SGHRS, CDR2 YFSETQ. After removal of 4 bases from V and 7 bases from J, the junction contained 8 bases not matched to a gene. CDR3 length equals 14 residues. The CDR3 nucleotides are TGCGCCAGCAGCCAAGCGGGATTCTTGAATGAGCAGTTCTTC. Translation gives CASSQAGFLNEQFF.

The chain employs TRBV19 and TRBJ1-1; 8 bases align to TRBD1. The CDR3 has 14 residues. Germline-derived CDR1 and CDR2 are LNHDA and SQIVND (reference sequence). The trim removed 7 bases at V and 2 bases at J, leaving 6 bases unmatched. CDR3: CASMSGGGNTEAFF. Written as DNA, the CDR3 is TGTGCCAGTATGTCAGGGGGCGGTAACACTGAAGCTTTCTTT.

V usage is TRBV7-7 and J usage is TRBJ2-2; tentative D call: TRBD2 (6 bases). Trimming removed 5 bases from V and 0 bases from J, with 7 bases in between. Looked up from germline, CDR1 is SSHAT and CDR2 is FNYEAQ (reference sequence). The CDR3 is 14 residues long. The CDR3 region is CASSAGPNTGELFF. CDR3 DNA sequence: TGTGCCAGCAGCGCGGGACCGAACACCGGGGAGCTGTTTTTT.

The V and J genes are TRBV5-1 and TRBJ2-7, with 8 bases lining up with TRBD2. The CDR3 extends over 15 amino acids. In germline, CDR1 is SGHRS, CDR2 YFSETQ. V was pared by 6 bases and J by 5 bases, with 13 bases of the junction left unmatched. The CDR3 sequence: CASTPGGAGEHEQYF. CDR3 bases: TGCGCCAGCACCCCCGGCGGAGCGGGGGAACACGAGCAGTACTTC.

Only one count was recorded for this clone. V gene TRBV7-8 combines with J gene TRBJ1-3; D might be TRBD1 (5 bases). Germline V CDR1 and CDR2: SGHVS, FQNEAQ. This CDR3 contains 15 residues. The ends were cut back, 5 bases at V and 4 bases at J, with 15 bases in the middle. For the CDR3, the DNA is TGTGCCAGCAGCCCTGGGGCGGGAATAGGAAACACCATATATTTT. It translates to CASSPGAGIGNTIYF.

The V gene is TRBV7-6, the J gene TRBJ2-7; 13 bases align to TRBD2. V shed 5 bases and J 5 bases; nucleotides not matched to a gene: 6. Germline V lookup: CDR1 SGHVS, CDR2 FNYEAQ. This CDR3 is 15 amino acids long. CDR3 coding DNA: TGTGCCAGCAGCCAACTAGCGGGGGGGGACGACGAGCAGTACTTC. This codes for CASSQLAGGDDEQYF.

The CDR3 DNA is TGCGCCAGCAGCTTGCTAGCGGCCCAACCGGGGGGAGAGACCCAGTACTTC. This sequence encodes CASSLLAAQPGGETQYF. This chain uses TRBV5-1 with TRBJ2-5; TRBD2 agrees at 7 bases. The CDR3 spans 17 residues. The ends lost 1 base at V and 4 bases at J; junction bases unmatched: 13. Germline assignment: CDR1 SGHRS and CDR2 YFSETQ.

The chain couples TRBV19 to TRBJ1-1; D is undetermined. The CDR3 runs to 14 residues. V was pared by 11 bases and J by 0 bases, with 16 bases between. Germline loops: CDR1 LNHDA, CDR2 SQIVND (reference sequence). CDR3 DNA sequence: TGTGCCGCGAGAACCTCCTCTCTGAACACTGAAGCTTTCTTT. It encodes CAARTSSLNTEAFF. Filled out from reference TRBV19 and TRBJ1-1, the complete variable domain reads DGGITQSPKYLFRKEGQNVTLSCEQNLNHDAMYWYRQDPGQGLRLIYYSQIVNDFQKGDIAEGYSVSREKKESFPLTVTSAQKNPTAFYLCAARTSSLNTEAFFGQGTRLTVV.

The chain uses TRBV30 and TRBJ1-2, with 8 bases fitting TRBD1. Looked up from germline, CDR1 is GTSNPN and CDR2 is SVGIG (reference sequence). V lost 8 bases and J lost 3; bases outside the gene matches: 5. The CDR3 runs to 12 residues. Here the CDR3 reads CARDRRDYGYTF. As DNA, the CDR3 is TGTGCCCGGGACAGGAGGGACTATGGCTACACCTTC.

The V and J genes are TRBV9 and TRBJ2-7; 10 bases agree with TRBD1. CDR1 SGDLS and CDR2 YYNGEE come from the germline V gene. Trimming took 3 bases from V and 2 from J; bases not matched to a gene: 5. The CDR3 has 15 amino acids. The CDR3 loop is CASSAGGTGAYEQYF. The CDR3 DNA follows: TGTGCCAGCAGCGCCGGGGGGACAGGGGCCTACGAGCAGTACTTC.

This clone has just one count. This sequence joins TRBV10-2 and TRBJ2-2, with D unclear. The ends were cut back, 4 bases at V and 3 bases at J, with 9 bases in the middle. Germline CDR1 is WSHSY and CDR2 is SAAADI. This CDR3 region has 14 residues. The CDR3 protein is CASSVGSYTGELFF. The CDR3 DNA reads as TGCGCCAGCAGTGTCGGTTCCTACACCGGGGAGCTGTTTTTT.

This CDR3 reads CATSREPSGGDLDTQYF. CDR3 nucleotide sequence: TGTGCCACCAGCAGGGAACCTAGCGGGGGGGACCTAGATACGCAGTATTTT. The chain recombines TRBV15 with TRBJ2-3, with 12 bases that match TRBD2. Germline lookup yields CDR1 LNHNV and CDR2 YYDKDF (reference sequence). The trim removed 3 bases at V and 5 bases at J, leaving 9 bases unmatched. The CDR3 spans 17 residues.

Worth noting for this clone: Other DNA sequences in the same sample also yield this CDR3. The V gene is TRBV30, the J gene TRBJ1-2, with D possibly TRBD1 on 5 matching bases. Germline CDR1 and CDR2: GTSNPN and SVGIG (reference sequence). Trimming left V 5 bases short and J 1 base short, with 5 bases between. There are 11 residues in the CDR3. CDR3 in amino acids: CAWDSNYGYTF. In DNA form, the CDR3 reads TGTGCCTGGGACAGTAACTATGGCTACACCTTC. Variable domain in full (rest from reference TRBV30 and TRBJ1-2): SQTIHQWPATLVQPVGSPLSLECTVEGTSNPNLYWYRQAAGRGLQLLFYSVGIGQISSEVPQNLSASRPQDRQFILSSKKLLLSDSGFYLCAWDSNYGYTFGSGTRLTVV.

The J gene is TRBJ1-1, the V gene TRBV30, with D unresolved. CDR1 is GTSNPN, CDR2 SVGIG, per germline (reference sequence). V lost 0 bases to trimming and J lost 1 base, with 6 bases between them. The CDR3 is 13 amino acids. This CDR3 reads CAWSVGPNTEAFF. In DNA, the CDR3 is TGTGCCTGGAGTGTCGGTCCGAACACTGAAGCTTTCTTT. The whole variable domain, remainder taken from reference TRBV30 and TRBJ1-1, is SQTIHQWPATLVQPVGSPLSLECTVEGTSNPNLYWYRQAAGRGLQLLFYSVGIGQISSEVPQNLSASRPQDRQFILSSKKLLLSDSGFYLCAWSVGPNTEAFFGQGTRLTVV.

This clone was detected once. This sequence joins TRBV5-5 and TRBJ2-3; 9 bases align to TRBD1. The CDR3 consists of 16 residues. CDR1 SGHKS and CDR2 YYEKEE come from the germline V gene (reference sequence). Unmatched junction bases numbered 5, after V lost 0 bases and J lost 3 bases. The CDR3 DNA follows: TGTGCCAGCAGCTTGGGCGGGACAGGGAGAACAGATACGCAGTATTTT. This codes for CASSLGGTGRTDTQYF.

This chain joins TRBV12-3 or TRBV12-4 and TRBJ1-1; weak D call: TRBD1 (5 bases). The length of the CDR3 is 13 residues. V was clipped by 7 bases and J by 2 bases, with 11 bases between them. The CDR3 DNA reads TGTGCCAGCAAAAGGCAGGGAAACACTGAAGCTTTCTTT. Translated, it gives CASKRQGNTEAFF.

The chain combines TRBV5-1 with TRBJ2-2; 13 bases map to TRBD2. J lost 2 bases, V lost 0 bases, and 1 base had no gene match. CDR3 length equals 17 residues. Germline V gives CDR1 SGHRS, CDR2 YFSETQ. The CDR3 DNA reads as TGCGCCAGCAGCTTGGGACTAGCGGGGGGCAACACCGGGGAGCTGTTTTTT. Encoded protein: CASSLGLAGGNTGELFF.

V and J are TRBV3-1 (or the pseudogene TRBV3-2) and TRBJ2-7, with D perhaps matching TRBD2 (6 bases). V lost 7 bases and J 2 bases, leaving 15 bases between the germline ends. The CDR3 has 14 residues. Per germline, CDR1 LGHDT and CDR2 YNNKEL (reference sequence). In nucleotides, the CDR3 is TGTGCCAGCACCCCTCGGGCGGGGCCCTACGAGCAGTACTTC. It translates to CASTPRAGPYEQYF.

This chain uses TRBV7-9 with TRBJ2-3; D remains unclear. The CDR3 totals 15 residues. Between the trimmed V and J ends, which lost 1 base and 2 bases, there was a span of 10 bases. Germline CDR1 SEHNR, CDR2 FQNEAQ (reference sequence). CDR3 sequence reads: CASSLDAEVTDTQYF. The CDR3 bases are TGTGCCAGCAGCTTAGATGCAGAGGTCACAGATACGCAGTATTTT.

The chain combines TRBV5-1 with TRBJ1-1, with D possibly TRBD1 on 6 matching bases. The germline CDR1 and CDR2 sequences are SGHRS and YFSETQ. CDR3 length equals 17 residues. V was clipped by 0 bases and J by 1 base, with 16 bases between them. CDR3 protein: CASSLGGQRWGNTEAFF. CDR3 sequence (DNA): TGCGCCAGCAGCTTGGGGGGGCAAAGATGGGGGAACACTGAAGCTTTCTTT.

This chain connects TRBV4-3 to TRBJ1-1; D gene uncertain. Trimming stripped 0 bases from V and 2 bases from J, with 10 bases between. Germline-derived CDR1 and CDR2 are LGHNA and YSLEER. The CDR3 contains 15 residues. This chain's CDR3 is CASSQDWGGNTEAFF. The CDR3 DNA reads as TGCGCCAGCAGCCAAGATTGGGGAGGAAACACTGAAGCTTTCTTT.

The CDR3 region is CASSPTGGFTEAFF. The CDR3 region has the DNA TGTGCCAGCAGCCCGACAGGGGGCTTCACTGAAGCTTTCTTT. V usage is TRBV7-9 and J usage is TRBJ1-1; 10 bases are a match to TRBD1. Looked up from germline, CDR1 is SEHNR and CDR2 is FQNEAQ (reference sequence). The J segment lost 4 bases and the V segment lost 5 bases, leaving 4 bases of the junction unmatched. This CDR3 contains 14 residues.

The sample holds one count of this clone. The J gene is TRBJ1-2, the V gene TRBV27, with 7 bases lining up with TRBD1. CDR3 size: 16 residues. The V gene's germline CDR1 is MNHEY and CDR2 SMNVEV (reference sequence). The ends lost 5 bases at V and 4 bases at J; junction bases unmatched: 13. CDR3: CASSATQGQPLYGYTF. As DNA, the CDR3 is TGTGCCAGCAGTGCAACCCAGGGACAGCCCCTCTATGGCTACACCTTC.

The rearrangement joins TRBV10-3 to TRBJ2-3; 7 bases are a match to TRBD2. The J segment lost 5 bases and the V segment lost 0 bases, leaving 5 bases of the junction unmatched. Germline CDR1 is ENHRY and CDR2 is SYGVKD. This CDR3 contains 15 residues. The CDR3, as DNA: TGTGCCATCAGTGAGTCCTGGGGGGAGGGAGATACGCAGTATTTT. Protein: CAISESWGEGDTQYF.

The rearrangement joins TRBV2 to TRBJ1-4; the D is unclear. The CDR3 sequence is 17 residues long. V lost 1 base, J lost 0 bases, and 12 bases lay in between. Germline CDR1 is SNHLY and CDR2 is FYNNEI. The CDR3 nucleotides read TGTGCCAGCAGTGAAGGGGTCAGGCAAGCAACTAATGAAAAACTGTTTTTT. Encoded protein: CASSEGVRQATNEKLFF. Full variable domain (outside the CDR3, taken from reference TRBV2 and TRBJ1-4): EPEVTQTPSHQVTQMGQEVILRCVPISNHLYFYWYRQILGQKVEFLVSFYNNEISEKSEIFDDQFSVERPDGSNFTLKIRSTKLEDSAMYFCASSEGVRQATNEKLFFGSGTQLSVL.